The clone carrying this T cell receptor (beta chain) was counted a few times. Germline CDR1 is KGHDR and CDR2 is SFDVKD. J was trimmed by 5 bases and V by 7 bases; bases with no gene match: 8. The CDR3 contains 16 residues. RNA transcripts gave rise to amplified TCR beta CDR3 regions. The HTBI primer set served for first-round RT-PCR of the TCR CDR3. A single record per CDR3 protein comes from TCRdb applying MiXCR to the multiplex PCR reads. The sample contains around 690,000 distinct CDR3 sequences, roughly 20% of which appear only once. These data belong to a study of T cells in Graves' hyperthyroidism and ophthalmopathy.

The receptor's source is a young man with Graves' ophthalmopathy. The specimen sequenced was blood. The chain carries TRBV24-1 and TRBJ2-3; 13 bases align to TRBD2. The CDR3 sequence: CATSFPGLAGKDTQYF. CDR3 DNA: TGTGCCACCAGCTTCCCGGGACTAGCGGGGAAAGATACGCAGTATTTT.